The 3 T cell receptor beta chains listed next were all sequenced from one sample in a study of OX40 agonist ivuxolimab in advanced cancers. TCRdb's table, derived via immunoSEQ multiplex PCR, lists solely in-frame clones and lacks some. The sample includes about 49,000 clones, roughly four fifths of them seen just once. The specimen was CD4+ or CD8+ T cells sorted from blood, collected in a trial of the OX40 agonist ivuxolimab. The origin of the receptors is an adult with an advanced solid tumor such as melanoma, head and neck, liver or kidney cancer.

The chain carries TRBV10-3 and TRBJ2-7; tentatively, D is TRBD1 or TRBD2 (5 bases each). Germline lookup yields CDR1 ENHRY and CDR2 SYGVKD. The CDR3 has 13 amino acids. V was shortened by 3 bases and J by 4 bases, with 10 bases between the two germline ends. CDR3 region: CAISDSGAYEQYF. The CDR3 DNA reads TGTGCCATCAGTGATTCCGGGGCTTACGAGCAGTACTTC.

This clone has only one observation. This chain connects TRBV28 to TRBJ2-7, with 9 bases lining up with TRBD1. Germline assignment: CDR1 MDHEN and CDR2 SYDVKM. There are 14 residues in the CDR3. V lost 6 bases, J lost 0 bases, and 3 bases stayed unmatched. In DNA, the CDR3 is TGTGCCAGCAGGGGGACAGGGAGCTCCTACGAGCAGTACTTC. Translated, it gives CASRGTGSSYEQYF. Supplemented by reference TRBV28 and TRBJ2-7, the full variable domain reads DVKVTQSSRYLVKRTGEKVFLECVQDMDHENMFWYRQDPGLGLRLIYFSYDVKMKEKGDIPEGYSVSREKKERFSLILESASTNQTSMYLCASRGTGSSYEQYFGPGTRLTVT.

The V gene is TRBV4-3, the J gene TRBJ2-7; either TRBD1 or TRBD2 may fit D (6 bases each). Germline V gives CDR1 LGHNA, CDR2 YSLEER. Trimming left V 0 bases short and J 0 bases short, with 12 bases between. CDR3 length: 16 residues. The CDR3 spells CASSQELGGTSYEQYF. CDR3 in DNA: TGCGCCAGCAGCCAAGAGTTAGGGGGGACCTCCTACGAGCAGTACTTC.